The 32 T cell receptor beta chains reported below all come from one sample, sequenced in a study of shared clonotypes between healthy human individuals. Clones were read by immunoSEQ multiplex PCR, and TCRdb kept only the in-frame ones, dropping some. Of roughly 2,500,000 clones listed, 80% to 95% are singletons. Sequenced material: naive CD4+ T cells from PBMCs. Subset reported: CD45RA+ positively selected. The receptors shown here come from a young man in good health. Some clones in this sample may be carry-over from other donors' samples.

The chain couples TRBV14 to TRBJ2-2, with D unclear. The CDR3 extends over 15 amino acids. Germline CDR1 SGHDN, CDR2 FVKESK. Trimming shortened V by 4 bases and J by 1 base, and 10 bases separated the two germline ends. CDR3: CASSRFSGNTGELFF. CDR3 in DNA: TGTGCCAGCAGCCGATTTAGTGGGAACACCGGGGAGCTGTTTTTT.

The chain combines TRBV2 with TRBJ2-7; D gene uncertain. V was cut by 3 bases and J by 6 bases, with 9 bases left in between. Germline CDR1 and CDR2: SNHLY and FYNNEI. The CDR3 runs to 12 residues. The CDR3 loop is CASSELAAEQYF. The CDR3 DNA sequence: TGTGCCAGCAGTGAGTTAGCTGCCGAGCAGTACTTC.

The V gene is TRBV27, the J gene TRBJ2-7, with 8 nucleotides matching TRBD1. The CDR3 totals 13 residues. CDR1 MNHEY and CDR2 SMNVEV come from the germline V gene (reference sequence). With 6 bases clipped from V and 3 bases from J, the junction kept 4 bases outside the gene matches. In DNA, the CDR3 is TGTGCCAGCAGCTGGGGGACAGGCTACGAGCAGTACTTC. Translation gives CASSWGTGYEQYF.

V gene TRBV5-1 combines with J gene TRBJ1-2, with a tentative D call TRBD1 (5 bases). The germline V gene encodes CDR1 SGHRS and CDR2 YFSETQ. CDR3 size: 15 residues. V was pared by 0 bases and J by 3 bases, with 12 bases between. The CDR3 DNA is TGCGCCAGCAGCTTGGCCGGGGGACTAGACTATGGCTACACCTTC. It specifies CASSLAGGLDYGYTF.

The J gene is TRBJ1-6, the V gene TRBV5-6, with D unresolved. CDR1 is SGHDT and CDR2 is YYEEEE in the germline V gene. V was cut by 1 base and J by 8 bases, with 10 bases left in between. This CDR3 region has 14 residues. The CDR3 protein is CASSLRQIYSPLHF. DNA of the CDR3: TGTGCCAGCAGCTTGCGCCAGATATATTCACCCCTCCACTTT.

V is TRBV4-2 and J is TRBJ2-1; D unresolved. Trimming pared 2 bases from V and 8 bases from J, leaving 10 bases between. This CDR3 comprises 13 residues. CDR1 LGHNA and CDR2 YNFKEQ come from the germline V gene. The CDR3 is CASSQRLADEQFF. CDR3 coding DNA: TGTGCCAGCAGCCAAAGGCTGGCGGATGAGCAGTTCTTC.

J is TRBJ1-6 and V is TRBV18; D is ambiguous. The CDR3 has 15 residues. V gave up 6 bases and J gave up 8 bases, with 17 bases separating them. The germline V gene encodes CDR1 KGHSH and CDR2 LQKENI. The CDR3 DNA is TGTGCCAGCTCGGCAACGGAGGGCGGGCATTCACCCCTCCACTTT. Amino acids: CASSATEGGHSPLHF.

The V call is TRBV2, the J call TRBJ2-5, with TRBD1 matching over 7 bases. Trimming cost V 6 bases and J 3 bases; bases outside gene matches: 7. The V gene's germline CDR1 is SNHLY and CDR2 FYNNEI. The CDR3 spans 14 residues. This CDR3 is CASSRDSIEETQYF. CDR3 sequence (DNA): TGTGCCAGCAGCCGGGACAGCATAGAAGAGACCCAGTACTTC.

The chain has TRBV9 and TRBJ2-1; 11 nucleotides align to TRBD2. V gave up 4 bases and J gave up 10 bases; unmatched junction bases: 7. Germline V CDR1 and CDR2: SGDLS, YYNGEE. This CDR3 spans 14 amino acids. The CDR3 nucleotides read TGTGCCAGCAGCATCACCGGGACTAGCGGAGAGCAGTTCTTC. It yields the protein CASSITGTSGEQFF.

This clone has just one count. V and J are TRBV10-3 and TRBJ1-2, with D maybe TRBD1 (5 bases). Per germline, CDR1 ENHRY and CDR2 SYGVKD. The CDR3 is 13 amino acids. Trimming cost V 4 bases and J 4 bases, with 10 bases left between them. The CDR3 coding sequence is TGTGCCATCAGTGTAGGGGTCAGCTATGGCTACACCTTC. This gives the protein CAISVGVSYGYTF.

The V and J genes are TRBV30 and TRBJ2-6, with no clear D. V lost 0 bases and J 0 bases, leaving 6 bases between the germline ends. The CDR3 runs to 15 residues. Germline values: CDR1 GTSNPN, CDR2 SVGIG (reference sequence). In DNA, the CDR3 is TGTGCCTGGAGTGTATCCAGCTCTGGGGCCAACGTCCTGACTTTC. Translation: CAWSVSSSGANVLTF.

CDR3 loop: CASRAAGAGELFF. CDR3 coding DNA: TGTGCCAGTAGGGCCGCGGGGGCCGGGGAGCTGTTTTTT. The chain is built from TRBV19 and TRBJ2-2; 7 nucleotides agree with TRBD2. Germline CDR1 is LNHDA and CDR2 is SQIVND (reference sequence). The CDR3 covers 13 residues. V lost 6 bases to trimming and J lost 6 bases; unmatched junction nucleotides: 4.

The chain employs TRBV19 and TRBJ1-6, with 8 nucleotides matching TRBD1. The junction had 4 bases not matched to a gene; V was cut back by 8 bases and J by 7 bases. The CDR3 consists of 13 residues. Germline V gene lookup returns CDR1 LNHDA and CDR2 SQIVND (reference sequence). The CDR3, as DNA: TGTGCCAGTCAGGGGGCACGGAATTCACCCCTCCACTTT. Translated: CASQGARNSPLHF.

The chain has TRBV19 and TRBJ1-2, with D perhaps TRBD1 (5 bases). This CDR3 has 12 residues. The germline gives CDR1 LNHDA, CDR2 SQIVND (reference sequence). V lost 8 bases and J 4 bases, leaving 11 bases between the germline ends. The CDR3 DNA follows: TGTGCCAGTTCTCCGGGGGTCTATGGCTACACCTTC. This gives the protein CASSPGVYGYTF.

The gene calls are TRBV5-4 and TRBJ2-7; 7 bases are shared with TRBD2. There are 15 residues in the CDR3. CDR1 and CDR2 from the germline V gene are SGHNT and YYREEE (reference sequence). V lost 0 bases and J lost 5; bases outside the gene matches: 8. The CDR3 spells CASSLGGRDPHEQYF. CDR3 nucleotides: TGTGCCAGCAGCTTGGGAGGGAGGGACCCCCACGAGCAGTACTTC.

This chain joins TRBV5-1 and TRBJ1-3, with D unclear. The CDR3 contains 15 residues. CDR1 is SGHRS, CDR2 YFSETQ, per germline. Trimming shortened V by 0 bases and J by 9 bases, and 16 bases separated the two germline ends. The CDR3 region is CASSLEVAAGGTIYF. The DNA of the CDR3 is TGCGCCAGCAGCTTGGAGGTGGCCGCGGGTGGCACCATATATTTT.

This clone appeared a single time. The chain combines TRBV28 with TRBJ1-2; D perhaps matches TRBD1 (6 bases). Germline V gene sequence: CDR1 MDHEN, CDR2 SYDVKM. Trimming took off 5 bases at V and 7 bases at J, with 14 bases between the two ends. This CDR3 contains 13 residues. In DNA, the CDR3 is TGTGCCAGCAGTAAAAGGCAGGGGTCTGGCTACACCTTC. It translates to CASSKRQGSGYTF.

This chain joins TRBV9 and TRBJ1-4; 9 bases match TRBD1. The length of the CDR3 is 15 residues. Germline V lookup: CDR1 SGDLS, CDR2 YYNGEE. V shed 3 bases and J 6 bases; nucleotides not matched to a gene: 6. CDR3 sequence (DNA): TGTGCCAGCAGCGGTGGGACAGGGTACGATGAAAAACTGTTTTTT. This sequence encodes CASSGGTGYDEKLFF.

The chain links TRBV7-8 to TRBJ1-2, with D unresolved. The CDR3 length is 14 residues. Germline CDR1 SGHVS, CDR2 FQNEAQ. Trimming stripped 0 bases from V and 4 bases from J, with 9 bases between. CDR3 protein: CASSLAQTSYGYTF. Written as DNA, the CDR3 is TGTGCCAGCAGCTTAGCGCAGACGAGCTATGGCTACACCTTC.

The chain carries TRBV6-1 and TRBJ2-6, with no clear D. The CDR3 runs to 17 residues. Trimming pared 4 bases from V and 0 bases from J, leaving 13 bases between. Germline CDR1 reads MNHNS; CDR2 reads SASEGT. Here the CDR3 reads CASSGPSSHSGANVLTF. The DNA of the CDR3 is TGTGCCAGCAGTGGACCGAGTTCCCACTCTGGGGCCAACGTCCTGACTTTC.

This clone has just a few counts. Other DNA variants within this sample encode the same CDR3. The CDR3 DNA reads as TGCAGTGCTAGAGAAGAGACCCAGTACTTC. Translated: CSAREETQYF. J is TRBJ2-5 and V is TRBV20-1; D unclear. V lost 0 bases and J lost 4, with 0 bases in between. Germline V CDR1 and CDR2: DFQATT, SNEGSKA (reference sequence). The CDR3 consists of 10 residues.

The V gene is TRBV28, the J gene TRBJ1-1; D is possibly TRBD1 (5 bases). Trimming took off 1 base at V and 3 bases at J, with 12 bases between the two ends. Germline V gene sequence: CDR1 MDHEN, CDR2 SYDVKM. This CDR3 has 15 amino acids. This chain's CDR3 is CASSLLGQAHTEAFF. For the CDR3, the DNA is TGTGCCAGCAGTTTATTGGGGCAGGCCCACACTGAAGCTTTCTTT.

V gene TRBV7-3 combines with J gene TRBJ1-2; D is uncertain. Trimming removed 6 bases at V and 6 bases at J, with 11 bases between. Germline-derived CDR1 and CDR2 are SGHTA and FQGTGA. There are 12 residues in the CDR3. CDR3 sequence (DNA): TGTGCCAGCAGGTCGGATTCGGATGGCTACACCTTC. It translates to CASRSDSDGYTF.

The chain recombines TRBV28 with TRBJ1-1; a possible D gene is TRBD1 (5 bases). V was shortened by 6 bases and J by 1 base, with 15 bases between the two germline ends. The CDR3 spans 15 residues. Per germline, CDR1 MDHEN and CDR2 SYDVKM. The chain's CDR3 is CASRKLGGQNTEAFF. The DNA for the CDR3 is TGTGCCAGCAGGAAACTCGGAGGACAGAACACTGAAGCTTTCTTT.

The chain recombines TRBV2 with TRBJ2-3; maybe TRBD2 (5 bases). With 6 bases removed from V and 0 bases from J, the gap between germline ends came to 10 bases. The germline V gene has CDR1 SNHLY and CDR2 FYNNEI. The CDR3 totals 14 residues. CDR3 protein: CASRAGLSTDTQYF. The CDR3 nucleotides are TGTGCCAGCAGGGCGGGCCTCAGCACAGATACGCAGTATTTT. The full variable domain, rest sourced from reference TRBV2 and TRBJ2-3, is EPEVTQTPSHQVTQMGQEVILRCVPISNHLYFYWYRQILGQKVEFLVSFYNNEISEKSEIFDDQFSVERPDGSNFTLKIRSTKLEDSAMYFCASRAGLSTDTQYFGPGTRLTVL.

The gene calls are TRBV6-1 and TRBJ1-1; TRBD1 is a possible D gene (5 bases). Germline CDR1 MNHNS, CDR2 SASEGT. The CDR3 is 14 amino acids. The V end was cut by 4 bases, the J end by 3 bases, with 12 bases between. CDR3 bases: TGTGCCAGCAGTGTTCGGGGGTGGGACACTGAAGCTTTCTTT. It encodes CASSVRGWDTEAFF.

The gene calls are TRBV5-1 and TRBJ1-1; possibly TRBD1 for D (6 bases). This CDR3 is 15 amino acids long. V was cut by 4 bases and J by 3 bases, with 16 bases left in between. Germline V gives CDR1 SGHRS, CDR2 YFSETQ. DNA of the CDR3: TGCGCCAGCAGCCAATTCAGGGGAGGAGACACTGAAGCTTTCTTT. Translating gives CASSQFRGGDTEAFF.

The V gene is TRBV5-4, the J gene TRBJ1-1; 7 positions match TRBD1. CDR3 size: 15 residues. Germline assignment: CDR1 SGHNT and CDR2 YYREEE (reference sequence). The V and J ends lost 4 bases and 3 bases, in that order; junction bases with no gene match: 9. The CDR3 sequence: CASSRYSGGDTEAFF. The CDR3, as DNA: TGTGCCAGCAGCAGGTACTCAGGGGGAGACACTGAAGCTTTCTTT. The full variable domain, completed using reference TRBV5-4 and TRBJ1-1, is ETGVTQSPTHLIKTRGQQVTLRCSSQSGHNTVSWYQQALGQGPQFIFQYYREEENGRGNFPPRFSGLQFPNYSSELNVNALELDDSALYLCASSRYSGGDTEAFFGQGTRLTVV.

Of note for this clone: Other DNA variants within this sample encode the same CDR3. J is TRBJ1-1 and V is TRBV7-3; D unresolved. This CDR3 is built from 13 residues. Per the germline V gene, CDR1 is SGHTA and CDR2 is FQGTGA. V lost 0 bases and J lost 2, with 4 bases in between. The CDR3 reads CASSLTANTEAFF. Written as DNA, the CDR3 is TGTGCCAGCAGCTTAACGGCCAACACTGAAGCTTTCTTT.

The rearrangement links TRBV29-1 to TRBJ2-7; 8 bases match TRBD1. The J segment lost 6 bases and the V segment lost 2 bases, leaving 6 bases of the junction unmatched. The CDR3 has 13 residues. CDR1 and CDR2 from the germline V gene are SQVTM and ANQGSEA. CDR3 protein: CSVERQGAGEQYF. CDR3 nucleotides: TGCAGCGTTGAACGGCAGGGGGCCGGCGAGCAGTACTTC.

The V gene is TRBV13, the J gene TRBJ2-1, with D perhaps matching TRBD1 (6 bases). Trimming shortened V by 5 bases and J by 4 bases, and 18 bases separated the two germline ends. CDR3 size: 16 residues. Germline CDR1 is PRHDT and CDR2 is FYEKMQ (reference sequence). The CDR3 DNA reads as TGTGCCAGCAGCCGAAGGATCGGGACACCTTACAATGAGCAGTTCTTC. This sequence encodes CASSRRIGTPYNEQFF.

The rearrangement uses TRBV7-6 and TRBJ2-3; 13 bases align to TRBD2. This CDR3 has 16 residues. CDR1 and CDR2 from the germline V gene are SGHVS and FNYEAQ. V lost 5 bases, J lost 2 bases, and 4 bases stayed unmatched. CDR3 nucleotides: TGTGCCAGCAGCCAAGGGACTAGCGGGGCCACAGATACGCAGTATTTT. The encoded protein is CASSQGTSGATDTQYF.